This T cell receptor beta chain was recovered during a study of blood T cell repertoires in COVID-19. Study details: The samples span acute and convalescent COVID-19 from the United States, Italy and Spain. Nucleic acid was either cDNA or gDNA, and it came from T cells, B-cell-depleted T cells, or PBMCs.

The V segment lost 0 bases and the J segment 7 bases; nucleotides outside the gene matches: 5. This CDR3 has 14 amino acids. The germline gives CDR1 SGHRS, CDR2 YFSETQ. Enrolment of Seattle patients took place during active infection, and they were followed longitudinally. As originally analysed: Nucleated cell number was recorded as an estimate derived from reference gene primer amplification. Produced via immunoSEQ multiplex PCR; TCRdb's table is partial and in-frame only. That table is the source of V, J and clone size, and D and trimming were worked out from the DNA. The profile shows approximately 260,000 clones, 85% to 90% of them singletons.

Specimen: peripheral blood. This clonotype was sampled from a woman in her sixties or seventies with COVID-19, enrolled during active disease. V gene TRBV5-1 combines with J gene TRBJ2-5; 8 bases agree with TRBD2. CDR3 DNA sequence: TGCGCCAGCAGCTTGGGTCCGGGAGGGGTGACCCAGTACTTC. Translation gives CASSLGPGGVTQYF.